The clone carrying this T cell receptor (beta chain) was detected ten times or more. The data are from a study of CD8+CD57+ T cells in acquired aplastic anemia. Study in general: Across the sorted CD4+ and CD8+ cells, DNA amounts averaged about 3 ug.

Patients sequenced had flow cytometry evidence of CD8+CD57+ cell expansion. Severe acquired aplastic anemia was the diagnosis recorded for all patients. The TCR beta profiling, which covered VDJ combination and CDR3 sequence, was carried out using genomic DNA as the template. TCRdb called the reads again in MiXCR, with one record for every CDR3 protein. Of about 160,000 distinct CDR3 sequences listed, around 48% are singletons. Trimming shortened V by 0 bases and J by 4 bases, and 8 bases separated the two germline ends. CDR1 is SGDLS, CDR2 YYNGEE, per germline. The CDR3 has 13 residues. Sample: sorted CD4+, CD8+, or CD8+CD57+ T cells (not recorded which) from PBMCs. The source is a human donor with aplastic anemia. The chain has TRBV9 and TRBJ2-7; no definite D call. The DNA of the CDR3 is TGTGCCAGCAGCGTAGCTACCGGTTACGAGCAGTACTTC. It specifies CASSVATGYEQYF.